A single sample is the source of the 24 T cell receptor beta chains below, sequenced in a study of neurological immune-mediated disorders. TCRdb processed the 5' RACE reads anew with MiXCR; each CDR3 protein has one entry. Of roughly 62,000 distinct CDR3 sequences in the sample, over 3.5% were seen once. The specimen sequenced was PBMCs. These TCRs come from a woman in her forties or fifties with multiple sclerosis.

This clonotype was detected many times. The chain has TRBV12-3 or TRBV12-4 and TRBJ2-7, with D possibly matching TRBD2 (5 bases). The CDR3 spans 12 residues. The V gene lost 10 bases and the J gene lost 5 bases, with 15 bases spanning the gap. Here the CDR3 reads CATGTRRNEQYF. CDR3 DNA sequence: TGTGCCACCGGAACCCGGAGGAACGAGCAGTACTTC.

Ten or more counts support this clonotype. V usage is TRBV10-3 and J usage is TRBJ2-1; 10 bases line up with TRBD2. Trimming cost V 10 bases and J 5 bases; bases outside gene matches: 8. The CDR3 runs 14 residues. Germline lookup yields CDR1 ENHRY and CDR2 SYGVKD. Here the CDR3 DNA reads TGTGCCACATCACTAGCGGGGAGAAACAATGAGCAGTTCTTC. This gives the protein CATSLAGRNNEQFF.

In its sample, this clonotype was seen many times. J is TRBJ2-1 and V is TRBV12-3 or TRBV12-4; D gene unclear. The CDR3 is 13 amino acids. V gave up 6 bases and J gave up 4 bases, with 10 bases separating them. The CDR3 coding sequence is TGTGCCAGCAGGTATAGCAAGTACAATGAGCAGTTCTTC. It codes for CASRYSKYNEQFF.

The chain uses TRBV21-1 and TRBJ1-1. TRBV21-1 is annotated as a pseudogene. The CDR3 is 14 residues long. The CDR3 DNA follows: TGTGCCAGCAGCTCAGCGGGGAAGGCCACTGAAGCTTTCTTT. Protein sequence: CASSSAGKATEAFF.

This clonotype has just a few counts. The rearrangement links TRBV20-1 to TRBJ2-2; D perhaps matches TRBD2 (6 bases). This CDR3 has 14 amino acids. Trimming removed 6 bases at V and 0 bases at J, with 11 bases between. Germline CDR1 reads DFQATT; CDR2 reads SNEGSKA (reference sequence). In DNA, the CDR3 is TGCAGTGCAAGGGGAGGACCGAACACCGGGGAGCTGTTTTTT. Its translation: CSARGGPNTGELFF.

This clonotype has at least ten counts. The rearrangement joins TRBV7-9 to TRBJ2-1; D not certain. This CDR3 is built from 11 residues. V lost 5 bases, J lost 9 bases, and 8 bases lay in between. Germline V gene lookup returns CDR1 SEHNR and CDR2 FQNEAQ (reference sequence). Here the CDR3 DNA reads TGTGCCAGCAGCCCGAACAGTGAGCAGTTCTTC. It translates to CASSPNSEQFF.

This clonotype has ten or more counts. The V call is TRBV5-1, the J call TRBJ1-2; weak D call: TRBD1 (6 bases). Trimming removed 3 bases from V and 6 bases from J, with 18 bases in between. This CDR3 is built from 15 residues. CDR1 is SGHRS, CDR2 YFSETQ, per germline. The CDR3, as DNA: TGCGCCAGCAGCTCGATATCCGGGACAATAGATGGCTACACCTTC. Its translation is CASSSISGTIDGYTF.

This clonotype was counted ten times or more. The chain has TRBV12-3 or TRBV12-4 and TRBJ1-2, with 7 bases matching TRBD1. The CDR3 has 15 residues. The J segment lost 5 bases and the V segment lost 7 bases, leaving 13 bases of the junction unmatched. The chain's CDR3 is CASTTGTEGFYGYTF. As DNA, the CDR3 is TGTGCCAGCACTACCGGGACAGAAGGTTTTTATGGCTACACCTTC.

This clonotype occurred many times. J is TRBJ2-5 and V is TRBV12-3 or TRBV12-4; 8 bases align to TRBD1. V shed 7 bases and J 5 bases; nucleotides not matched to a gene: 9. The CDR3 is made up of 14 amino acids. The CDR3 region has the DNA TGTGCCAGCACCCCCGACAGGGGACGTGAGACCCAGTACTTC. Encoded protein: CASTPDRGRETQYF.

The rearrangement joins TRBV14 to TRBJ2-1, with D possibly TRBD2 on 6 matching bases. Germline CDR1 is SGHDN and CDR2 is FVKESK. CDR3 length equals 13 residues. V was trimmed by 0 bases and J by 10 bases, leaving 10 bases between them. This chain's CDR3 is CASSQEEGREQFF. The CDR3 DNA is TGTGCCAGCAGCCAAGAGGAGGGGCGCGAGCAGTTCTTC.

This clonotype was observed at least ten times. The junction differs from germline at one of its ends, possibly a read error. The chain has TRBV7-7 and TRBJ2-1; TRBD2 matches 10 bases. The CDR3 contains 16 residues. Germline-derived CDR1 and CDR2 are SSHAT and FNYEAQ (reference sequence). In DNA, the CDR3 is TGTGCTAGCACCCAATACCTAGCGGGAGTGGACAATGAGCAGTTCTTC. Its translation: CASTQYLAGVDNEQFF.

There are a few counts of this clonotype. A much larger clonotype is one base distant, so this may be a read error. V gene TRBV16 combines with J gene TRBJ1-5; D is unresolved. CDR1 is KGHSY and CDR2 is FQNENV in the germline V gene. The CDR3 runs to 15 residues. The CDR3 region is CASSQGKYSNRPQHF. The CDR3 bases are TGTGCCAGCAGCCAAGGAAAGTATAGCAATCGGCCCCAGCATTTT.

This clonotype appeared many times. The chain's CDR3 is CAISTQGDQPQHF. The CDR3 DNA sequence: TGTGCTATTTCCACCCAGGGGGATCAGCCCCAGCATTTT. The chain recombines TRBV10-3 with TRBJ1-5; 7 bases are shared with TRBD1. Germline V gene lookup returns CDR1 ENHRY and CDR2 SYGVKD. The CDR3 has 13 amino acids.

This clonotype has a count of ten or more. This chain connects TRBV20-1 to TRBJ1-2; D unresolved. This CDR3 is built from 11 residues. The germline CDR1 and CDR2 sequences are DFQATT and SNEGSKA (reference sequence). The V gene lost 3 bases and the J gene lost 8 bases, with 10 bases spanning the gap. CDR3 nucleotides: TGCAGTGCTAGGAATTTTGGGGGCTACACCTTC. This translates into CSARNFGGYTF.

A few counts support this clonotype. The chain recombines TRBV5-5 with TRBJ1-2; 7 bases line up with TRBD1. In germline, CDR1 is SGHKS, CDR2 YYEKEE (reference sequence). With V trimmed by 4 bases and J by 3 bases, 15 bases remained unmatched. The CDR3 has 17 residues. CDR3 protein: CASSGGAPGQVYYGYTF. Written as DNA, the CDR3 is TGTGCCAGCAGCGGGGGAGCTCCAGGACAGGTCTACTATGGCTACACCTTC.

This clonotype was recorded many times. The CDR3 is CASSYSSGVMHEQFF. In DNA form, the CDR3 reads TGTGCCAGCAGTTACTCGTCGGGAGTTATGCATGAGCAGTTCTTC. The J gene is TRBJ2-1, the V gene TRBV6-5; tentatively, D is TRBD2 (6 bases). Germline V gene data show CDR1 as MNHEY and CDR2 as SVGAGI. The CDR3 consists of 15 residues. V was clipped by 0 bases and J by 8 bases, with 14 bases between them.

This clonotype turned up a few times. The chain is built from TRBV7-2 and TRBJ1-1; D is possibly TRBD1 (6 bases). V shed 0 bases and J shed 7 bases, with 12 bases lying between them. Germline V gene sequence: CDR1 SGHTA, CDR2 FQGNSA. The CDR3 has 14 residues. CDR3 sequence reads: CASSLATRGIEAFF. CDR3 nucleotides: TGTGCCAGCAGCTTAGCGACGAGGGGGATTGAAGCTTTCTTT.

This clonotype was counted ten times or more. The J gene is TRBJ2-7, the V gene TRBV21-1. TRBV21-1 is shown as a pseudogene. The CDR3 consists of 13 residues. The chain's CDR3 is CASSKEKRVEQYF. CDR3 DNA sequence: TGTGCCAGCAGCAAAGAGAAAAGGGTTGAGCAGTACTTC.

This clonotype was seen repeatedly, ten times or more. This sequence joins TRBV5-1 and TRBJ2-7, with D uncertain. The CDR3 covers 10 residues. The germline V gene encodes CDR1 SGHRS and CDR2 YFSETQ. The V gene lost 2 bases and the J gene lost 3 bases, with 0 bases spanning the gap. DNA for the CDR3: TGCGCCAGCAGCTTCTACGAGCAGTACTTC. Its protein product is CASSFYEQYF.

This clonotype has ten or more counts. CDR3 region: CASSLTQGQSTDTQYF. CDR3 bases: TGCGCCAGCAGCTTAACCCAGGGACAAAGCACAGATACGCAGTATTTT. The genes are TRBV4-3 and TRBJ2-3, with D possibly matching TRBD1 (6 bases). V was pared by 5 bases and J by 0 bases, with 15 bases between. The CDR3 runs 16 residues. Germline V CDR1 and CDR2: LGHNA, YSLEER.

This clonotype was recorded at least ten times. V usage is TRBV20-1 and J usage is TRBJ2-1; the D call may be TRBD1 or TRBD2 (5 bases each). The CDR3 loop spans 14 amino acids. V lost 1 base to trimming and J lost 9 bases, with 16 bases between them. The germline V gene encodes CDR1 DFQATT and CDR2 SNEGSKA (reference sequence). The CDR3 DNA sequence: TGCAGTGCTAGAGGGGGCGGGCCCAGTGGTGAGCAGTTCTTC. Its translation: CSARGGGPSGEQFF.

Ten or more counts support this clonotype. This rearrangement joins TRBV29-1 to TRBJ2-5, with 10 positions matching TRBD2. CDR1 is SQVTM, CDR2 ANQGSEA, per germline. Losses at the gene ends were 5 bases for V and 5 bases for J; bases not matched to a gene: 11. The CDR3 is 15 amino acids. Written as DNA, the CDR3 is TGCAGCGTTCACAAGAGCGGGAGGGCCAGGGAGACCCAGTACTTC. It specifies CSVHKSGRARETQYF.

This clonotype was detected many times. The chain recombines TRBV25-1 with TRBJ2-7; D remains ambiguous. The CDR3 runs to 11 residues. The ends were cut back, 3 bases at V and 2 bases at J, with 2 bases in the middle. In germline, CDR1 is MGHDK, CDR2 SYGVNS. The CDR3, as DNA: TGTGCCAGCAGTGACACCTACGAGCAGTACTTC. Amino acids: CASSDTYEQYF.

This clonotype was counted ten times or more. The rearrangement joins TRBV9 to TRBJ2-1; D is perhaps TRBD2 (5 bases). The CDR3 runs 13 residues. Trimming took 1 base from V and 9 from J, leaving 11 bases between them. In germline, CDR1 is SGDLS, CDR2 YYNGEE. The CDR3 sequence is CASSVTGKSEQFF. CDR3 nucleotides: TGTGCCAGCAGCGTAACGGGAAAGAGTGAGCAGTTCTTC.